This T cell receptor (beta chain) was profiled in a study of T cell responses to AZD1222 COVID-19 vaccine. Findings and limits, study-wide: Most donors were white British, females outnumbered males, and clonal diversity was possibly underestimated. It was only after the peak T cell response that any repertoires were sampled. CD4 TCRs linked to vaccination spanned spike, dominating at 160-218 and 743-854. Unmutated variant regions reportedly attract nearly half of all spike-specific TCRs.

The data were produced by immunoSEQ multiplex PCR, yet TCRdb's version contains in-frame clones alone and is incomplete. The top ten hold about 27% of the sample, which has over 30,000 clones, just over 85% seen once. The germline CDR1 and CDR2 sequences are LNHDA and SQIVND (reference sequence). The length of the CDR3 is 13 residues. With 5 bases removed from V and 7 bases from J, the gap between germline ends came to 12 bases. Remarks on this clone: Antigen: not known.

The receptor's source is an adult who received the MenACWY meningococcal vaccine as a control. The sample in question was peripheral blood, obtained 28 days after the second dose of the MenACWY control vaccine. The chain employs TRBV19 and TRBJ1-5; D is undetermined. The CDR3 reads CASSAEDGQPQHF. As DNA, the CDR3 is TGTGCCAGTAGTGCAGAGGACGGACAGCCCCAGCATTTT.